This TCR beta chain was sequenced for a study of post-analysis software for immune sequencing data. At the level of the study: Relapsing-remitting, secondary progressive and progressive-relapsing courses of multiple sclerosis were included.

Study observations and caveats: Samples sharing a preparation batch grouped tightly together when assessed by F measure. Five or six TRBV segments were more frequent in patients than controls; TRBV5-6, TRBV5-1 and TRBV20-1 belonged to this group.

Turning to this clonotype: What it binds is not known.

V gave up 5 bases and J gave up 8 bases; unmatched junction bases: 17. The CDR3 is 19 residues long. Unique molecular identifiers featured in each of the TCR beta cDNA libraries. One entry per CDR3 protein results from TCRdb running MiXCR on the PCR reads. The repertoire holds some 800,000 distinct CDR3 sequences, with around 46% as singletons. This sequence joins TRBV12-3 or TRBV12-4 and TRBJ2-1; 14 bases agree with TRBD2. This sequence originates from a girl between 5 and 17 years old with multiple sclerosis. The sample comprised blood. CDR3 sequence reads: CASSGVTGTSGSTSDEQFF. The CDR3 region has the DNA TGTGCCAGCAGTGGGGTAACCGGGACTAGCGGGAGTACGTCGGATGAGCAGTTCTTC.